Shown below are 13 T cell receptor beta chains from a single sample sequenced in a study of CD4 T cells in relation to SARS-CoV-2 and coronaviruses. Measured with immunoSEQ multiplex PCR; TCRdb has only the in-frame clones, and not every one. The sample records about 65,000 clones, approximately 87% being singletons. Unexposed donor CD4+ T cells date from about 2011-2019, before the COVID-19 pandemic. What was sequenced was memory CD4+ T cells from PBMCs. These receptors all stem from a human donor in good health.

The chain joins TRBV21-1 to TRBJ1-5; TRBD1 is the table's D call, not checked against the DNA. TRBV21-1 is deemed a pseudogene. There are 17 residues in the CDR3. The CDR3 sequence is CASSTRLDRVSNQPQHF. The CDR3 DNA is TGTGCCAGCAGCACGCGTCTGGACAGGGTAAGCAATCAGCCCCAGCATTTT.

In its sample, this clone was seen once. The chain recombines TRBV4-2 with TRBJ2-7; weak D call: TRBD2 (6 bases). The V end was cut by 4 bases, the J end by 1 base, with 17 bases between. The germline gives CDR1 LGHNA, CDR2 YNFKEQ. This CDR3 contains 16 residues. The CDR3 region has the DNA TGTGCCAGCAGCCCCCACCAGGAGGGCCTATCCTACGAGCAGTACTTC. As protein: CASSPHQEGLSYEQYF.

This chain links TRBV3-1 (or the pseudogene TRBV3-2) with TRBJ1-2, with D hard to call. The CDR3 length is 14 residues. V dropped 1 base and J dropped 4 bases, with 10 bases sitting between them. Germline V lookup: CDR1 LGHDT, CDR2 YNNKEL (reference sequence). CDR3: CASSQGIRSYGYTF. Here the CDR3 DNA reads TGTGCCAGCAGCCAAGGAATAAGGTCCTATGGCTACACCTTC.

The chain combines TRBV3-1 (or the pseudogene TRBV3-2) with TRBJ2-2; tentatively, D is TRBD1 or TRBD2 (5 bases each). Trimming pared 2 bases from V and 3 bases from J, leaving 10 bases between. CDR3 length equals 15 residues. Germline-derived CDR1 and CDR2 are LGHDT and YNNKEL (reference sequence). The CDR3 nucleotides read TGTGCCAGCAGCCAATATGTGGGGGACACCGGGGAGCTGTTTTTT. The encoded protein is CASSQYVGDTGELFF.

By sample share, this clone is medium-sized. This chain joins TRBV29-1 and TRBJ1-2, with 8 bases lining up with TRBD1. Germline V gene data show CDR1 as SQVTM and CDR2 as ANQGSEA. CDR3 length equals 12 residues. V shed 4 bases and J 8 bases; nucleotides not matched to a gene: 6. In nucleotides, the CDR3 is TGCAGCGTTGCCGGACAGGGTGAAGGCTACACCTTC. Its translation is CSVAGQGEGYTF.

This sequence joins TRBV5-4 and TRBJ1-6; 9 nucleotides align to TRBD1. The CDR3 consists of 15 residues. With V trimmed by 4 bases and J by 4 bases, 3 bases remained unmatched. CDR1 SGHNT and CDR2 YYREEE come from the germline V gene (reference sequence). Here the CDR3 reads CASSRGTGYNSPLHF. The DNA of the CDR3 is TGTGCCAGCAGCCGCGGGACAGGGTATAATTCACCCCTCCACTTT.

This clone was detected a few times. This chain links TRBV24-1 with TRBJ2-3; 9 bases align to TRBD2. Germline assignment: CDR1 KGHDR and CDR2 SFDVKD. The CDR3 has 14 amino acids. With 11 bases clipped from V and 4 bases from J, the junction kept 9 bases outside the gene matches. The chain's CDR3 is CAIGDGGGADTQYF. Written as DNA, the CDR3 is TGTGCCATCGGGGATGGCGGGGGGGCAGATACGCAGTATTTT.

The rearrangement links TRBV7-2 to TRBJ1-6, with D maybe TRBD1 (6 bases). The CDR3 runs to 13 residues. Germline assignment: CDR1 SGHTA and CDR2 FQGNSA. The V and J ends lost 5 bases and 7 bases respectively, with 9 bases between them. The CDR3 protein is CASSPGQNSPLHF. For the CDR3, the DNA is TGTGCCAGCAGCCCCGGACAGAATTCACCCCTCCACTTT. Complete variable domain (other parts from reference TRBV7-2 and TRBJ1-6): GAGVSQSPSNKVTEKGKDVELRCDPISGHTALYWYRQSLGQGLEFLIYFQGNSAPDKSGLPSDRFSAERTGGSVSTLTIQRTQQEDSAVYLCASSPGQNSPLHFGNGTRLTVT.

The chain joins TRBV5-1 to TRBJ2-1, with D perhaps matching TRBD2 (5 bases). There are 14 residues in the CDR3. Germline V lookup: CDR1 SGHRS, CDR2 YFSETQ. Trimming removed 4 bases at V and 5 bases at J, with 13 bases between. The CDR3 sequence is CASSPEPGNNEQFF. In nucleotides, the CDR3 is TGCGCCAGCAGCCCCGAGCCGGGGAACAATGAGCAGTTCTTC.

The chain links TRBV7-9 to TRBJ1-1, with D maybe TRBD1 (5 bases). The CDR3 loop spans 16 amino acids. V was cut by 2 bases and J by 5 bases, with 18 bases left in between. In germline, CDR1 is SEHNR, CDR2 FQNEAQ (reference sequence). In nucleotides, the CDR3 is TGTGCCAGCAGCTTACGGTCGGGGGATCGGGGTACTGAAGCTTTCTTT. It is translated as CASSLRSGDRGTEAFF.

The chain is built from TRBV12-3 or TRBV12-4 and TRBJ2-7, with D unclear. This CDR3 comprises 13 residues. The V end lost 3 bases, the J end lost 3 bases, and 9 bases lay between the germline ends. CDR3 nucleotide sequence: TGTGCCAGCAGTTTTGGGCGATACTACGAGCAGTACTTC. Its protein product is CASSFGRYYEQYF.

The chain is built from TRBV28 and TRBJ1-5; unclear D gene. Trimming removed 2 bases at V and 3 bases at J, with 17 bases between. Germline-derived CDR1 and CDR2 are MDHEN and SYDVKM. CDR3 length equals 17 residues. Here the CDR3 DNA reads TGTGCCAGCAGTTTAAGAGCGGAACTATCATACAATCAGCCCCAGCATTTT. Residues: CASSLRAELSYNQPQHF.

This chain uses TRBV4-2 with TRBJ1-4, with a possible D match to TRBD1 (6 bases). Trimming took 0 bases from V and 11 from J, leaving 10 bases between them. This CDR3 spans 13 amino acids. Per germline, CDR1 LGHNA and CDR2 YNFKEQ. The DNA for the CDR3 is TGTGCCAGCAGCCAAGATCGTAGGGGGAAACTGTTTTTT. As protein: CASSQDRRGKLFF.